These 29 T cell receptor beta chains originate from one sample sequenced in a study of OX40 agonist ivuxolimab in advanced cancers. Assay: immunoSEQ multiplex PCR; the TCRdb copy retains only in-frame clones and omits some. The table shows approximately 43,000 clones, with approximately 87% occurring only once. The sequences come from CD4+ or CD8+ T cells sorted from blood, collected in a trial of the OX40 agonist ivuxolimab. These receptors were collected from an adult with an advanced solid tumor such as melanoma, head and neck, liver or kidney cancer.

The CDR3 loop is CASSARDPTAAFF. CDR3 DNA: TGTGCCAGCAGTGCCCGGGACCCCACCGCGGCTTTCTTT. The chain uses TRBV6-1 and TRBJ1-1, with D perhaps matching TRBD1 (5 bases). V was trimmed by 4 bases and J by 11 bases, leaving 17 bases between them. Germline CDR1 MNHNS, CDR2 SASEGT. The CDR3 extends over 13 amino acids.

This chain connects TRBV5-4 to TRBJ1-6; D might be TRBD1 (5 bases). The CDR3 has 14 residues. Deletions cut 7 bases from V and 0 bases from J, with 8 bases between. Germline V gene lookup returns CDR1 SGHNT and CDR2 YYREEE (reference sequence). The CDR3 DNA reads as TGTGCCAGCGCAGGGAGCTCCTATAATTCACCCCTCCACTTT. It encodes CASAGSSYNSPLHF.

This clone was found once. J is TRBJ1-3 and V is TRBV9; maybe TRBD1 (6 bases). Deletions cut 4 bases from V and 11 bases from J, with 19 bases between. The CDR3 covers 14 residues. Germline V gives CDR1 SGDLS, CDR2 YYNGEE. The CDR3 region is CASSLGGREESIYF. CDR3 sequence (DNA): TGTGCCAGCAGCCTCGGGGGGCGAGAAGAGTCCATATATTTT. Complete variable domain (other parts from reference TRBV9 and TRBJ1-3): DSGVTQTPKHLITATGQRVTLRCSPRSGDLSVYWYQQSLDQGLQFLIQYYNGEERAKGNILERFSAQQFPDLHSELNLSSLELGDSALYFCASSLGGREESIYFGEGSWLTVV.

The chain recombines TRBV19 with TRBJ2-3; 8 bases are shared with TRBD2. The CDR3 spans 16 residues. In germline, CDR1 is LNHDA, CDR2 SQIVND (reference sequence). V shed 3 bases, J shed 0 bases, and the junction held 5 bases outside the gene matches. The DNA for the CDR3 is TGTGCCAGTAGTATGGACGGCGGGGGGAGCACAGATACGCAGTATTTT. This encodes CASSMDGGGSTDTQYF.

This chain joins TRBV2 and TRBJ1-2; maybe TRBD1 (6 bases). Between the trimmed V and J ends, which lost 7 bases and 7 bases, there was a span of 10 bases. The CDR3 has 11 residues. The germline gives CDR1 SNHLY, CDR2 FYNNEI. This CDR3 reads CASIGQIGYTF. For the CDR3, the DNA is TGTGCCAGCATCGGACAGATTGGCTACACCTTC.

This chain links TRBV19 with TRBJ1-3; the D is unclear. The CDR3 totals 13 residues. Trimming removed 7 bases from V and 0 bases from J, with 7 bases in between. The V gene's germline CDR1 is LNHDA and CDR2 SQIVND (reference sequence). The CDR3 coding sequence is TGTGCCAGTATTCGGGGCTCTGGAAACACCATATATTTT. As protein: CASIRGSGNTIYF.

This clone has just one count. CDR3 DNA sequence: TGCAGCGTTCGCGGACAGGTCAGGGACATTCAGTACTTC. It encodes CSVRGQVRDIQYF. The chain couples TRBV29-1 to TRBJ2-4; TRBD1 matches 7 bases. The CDR3 extends over 13 amino acids. The germline V gene encodes CDR1 SQVTM and CDR2 ANQGSEA. Germline trimming cut 5 bases from V and 8 bases from J; bases unmatched to any gene: 9. Full variable domain (remainder filled in from reference TRBV29-1 and TRBJ2-4): SAVISQKPSRDICQRGTSLTIQCQVDSQVTMMFWYRQQPGQSLTLIATANQGSEATYESGFVIDKFPISRPNLTFSTLTVSNMSPEDSSIYLCSVRGQVRDIQYFGAGTRLSVL.

V gene TRBV11-3 combines with J gene TRBJ2-2; a weak D match, TRBD2 (5 bases). In germline, CDR1 is SGHNT, CDR2 YENEEA. V lost 8 bases and J 5 bases, leaving 9 bases between the germline ends. There are 12 residues in the CDR3. CDR3 bases: TGTGCCAGCGGGAGAAATACCGGGGAGCTGTTTTTT. Its translation is CASGRNTGELFF. Full variable domain (rest looked up from reference TRBV11-3 and TRBJ2-2): EAGVVQSPRYKIIEKKQPVAFWCNPISGHNTLYWYLQNLGQGPELLIRYENEEAVDDSQLPKDRFSAERLKGVDSTLKIQPAELGDSAVYLCASGRNTGELFFGEGSRLTVL.

Only a few counts were recorded for this clone. The gene calls are TRBV7-9 and TRBJ2-1; the match to TRBD2 covers 13 bases. The CDR3 consists of 14 residues. Trimming removed 6 bases from V and 7 bases from J; junction bases left unmatched: 3. Germline lookup yields CDR1 SEHNR and CDR2 FQNEAQ (reference sequence). CDR3 sequence (DNA): TGTGCCAGCAGTACTAGCGGGAGGGGAAATGAGCAGTTCTTC. This encodes CASSTSGRGNEQFF.

The J gene is TRBJ1-2, the V gene TRBV29-1; TRBD1 matches 9 bases. This CDR3 spans 16 amino acids. With V trimmed by 3 bases and J by 7 bases, 15 bases remained unmatched. Germline CDR1 reads SQVTM; CDR2 reads ANQGSEA. As DNA, the CDR3 is TGCAGCGTTGATGAAAAAGATGCCGGGACAGGGAGTGGCTACACCTTC. Amino acid sequence: CSVDEKDAGTGSGYTF.

In this sample, this clone turned up a few times. The chain is built from TRBV6-7 and TRBJ2-3, with no clear D. TRBV6-7 carries the ORF label, with uncertain function. This CDR3 is built from 11 residues. V was clipped by 5 bases and J by 0 bases, with 0 bases between them. The CDR3 is CASSSTDTQYF. CDR3 nucleotides: TGTGCCAGCAGTAGCACAGATACGCAGTATTTT.

V gene TRBV6-5 combines with J gene TRBJ1-1; D might be TRBD1 (6 bases). The CDR3 totals 11 residues. In germline, CDR1 is MNHEY, CDR2 SVGAGI. Trimming pared 4 bases from V and 9 bases from J, leaving 9 bases between. In DNA form, the CDR3 reads TGTGCCAGCAGTTCGGACAGTAAAGCTTTCTTT. The encoded protein is CASSSDSKAFF.

This rearrangement joins TRBV5-4 to TRBJ2-7, with 8 bases lining up with TRBD1. The CDR3 has 13 amino acids. Germline V gene sequence: CDR1 SGHNT, CDR2 YYREEE (reference sequence). Trimming took 4 bases from V and 5 from J; bases not matched to a gene: 5. CDR3 region: CASSPGQVNEQYF. The CDR3 DNA follows: TGTGCCAGCAGCCCGGGACAGGTAAACGAGCAGTACTTC.

This clone was seen once. The chain couples TRBV5-1 to TRBJ1-1; D not certain. Trimming removed 0 bases from V and 5 bases from J, with 14 bases in between. The CDR3 consists of 15 residues. CDR1 is SGHRS and CDR2 is YFSETQ in the germline V gene. The CDR3 loop is CASSLGGVKGTEAFF. The CDR3 DNA follows: TGCGCCAGCAGCTTGGGTGGGGTGAAAGGTACTGAAGCTTTCTTT.

The chain links TRBV27 to TRBJ2-1; possibly TRBD2 for D (5 bases). Germline V gene lookup returns CDR1 MNHEY and CDR2 SMNVEV (reference sequence). The V end lost 6 bases, the J end lost 7 bases, and 28 bases lay between the germline ends. The CDR3 is 18 residues long. The DNA for the CDR3 is TGTGCCAGCAGCCCCTCTACCCGGGCCGCCCGGGCGGGTAATGAGCAGTTCTTC. It encodes CASSPSTRAARAGNEQFF.

The chain couples TRBV28 to TRBJ2-7; D is uncertain. Germline V gene data show CDR1 as MDHEN and CDR2 as SYDVKM. Trimming pared 6 bases from V and 2 bases from J, leaving 14 bases between. CDR3 length equals 14 residues. This CDR3 reads CASSPVGSAYEQYF. CDR3 in DNA: TGTGCCAGCAGCCCCGTGGGGTCGGCCTACGAGCAGTACTTC.

The chain combines TRBV15 with TRBJ2-3, with 7 positions matching TRBD1. The CDR3 is 15 amino acids. Germline-derived CDR1 and CDR2 are LNHNV and YYDKDF (reference sequence). J gave up 5 bases and V 2 bases, and 7 bases lay outside the gene matches. CDR3 DNA sequence: TGTGCCACCAGCAGATCCCCGACAGGGCTAGATACGCAGTATTTT. It is translated as CATSRSPTGLDTQYF.

The chain employs TRBV5-1 and TRBJ2-2, with D possibly TRBD1 on 5 matching bases. The germline CDR1 and CDR2 sequences are SGHRS and YFSETQ. The CDR3 covers 15 residues. V gave up 0 bases and J gave up 2 bases, with 8 bases separating them. As DNA, the CDR3 is TGCGCCAGCAGCTTGGAGGGGATCAACACCGGGGAGCTGTTTTTT. Translated: CASSLEGINTGELFF.

Details on this clone: The sample holds other DNA sequences that translate to the same CDR3. V usage is TRBV28 and J usage is TRBJ1-1; no reliable D call. Deletions cut 4 bases from V and 5 bases from J, with 11 bases between. In germline, CDR1 is MDHEN, CDR2 SYDVKM. The CDR3 covers 13 residues. The CDR3 sequence is CASSSPGGTEAFF. The CDR3 DNA is TGTGCCAGCAGTTCCCCTGGTGGAACTGAAGCTTTCTTT.

V gene TRBV6-6 combines with J gene TRBJ1-2; 9 bases are shared with TRBD1. V shed 2 bases, J shed 6 bases, and the junction held 4 bases outside the gene matches. The CDR3 contains 14 residues. From germline, CDR1 is MNHNY and CDR2 SVGAGI (reference sequence). CDR3 coding DNA: TGTGCCAGCAGTTACCCGGGACAGGGAAATGGCTACACCTTC. Translated, it gives CASSYPGQGNGYTF.

The chain employs TRBV18 and TRBJ2-2; 9 bases match TRBD2. V was pared by 1 base and J by 7 bases, with 4 bases of the junction left unmatched. The CDR3 contains 15 residues. Germline V gene data show CDR1 as KGHSH and CDR2 as LQKENI. The CDR3, as DNA: TGTGCCAGCTCACCACTAGCGGGAGCGATCGGGGAGCTGTTTTTT. Its translation is CASSPLAGAIGELFF. The complete variable domain, with remaining parts taken from reference TRBV18 and TRBJ2-2, reads NAGVMQNPRHLVRRRGQEARLRCSPMKGHSHVYWYRQLPEEGLKFMVYLQKENIIDESGMPKERFSAEFPKEGPSILRIQQVVRGDSAAYFCASSPLAGAIGELFFGEGSRLTVL.

This rearrangement joins TRBV30 to TRBJ2-1; 10 nucleotides align to TRBD2. Trimming cost V 1 base and J 5 bases; bases outside gene matches: 8. This CDR3 comprises 16 residues. The germline CDR1 and CDR2 sequences are GTSNPN and SVGIG (reference sequence). CDR3 residues: CAWSALGLAAHNEQFF. The CDR3 DNA follows: TGTGCCTGGAGTGCCCTAGGACTAGCGGCACACAATGAGCAGTTCTTC.

The chain combines TRBV6-5 with TRBJ2-1, with TRBD2 matching 8 bases. Trimming at V came to 8 bases and at J to 9 bases, leaving 9 bases not matched to a gene. The CDR3 spans 13 residues. Germline CDR1 and CDR2: MNHEY and SVGAGI. This CDR3 reads CASRGGSGLEQFF. The CDR3 nucleotides are TGTGCCAGCCGGGGGGGCTCCGGACTTGAGCAGTTCTTC.

The genes are TRBV6-1 and TRBJ2-3, with no clear D. V lost 3 bases and J lost 4, with 8 bases in between. CDR1 MNHNS and CDR2 SASEGT come from the germline V gene. This CDR3 comprises 13 residues. The CDR3 DNA reads TGTGCCAGCAGTGACGAAGGGCCAGATACGCAGTATTTT. This translates into CASSDEGPDTQYF.

This clone has just one count. V is TRBV9 and J is TRBJ2-3; D ambiguous. The CDR3 loop spans 14 amino acids. Germline V gene lookup returns CDR1 SGDLS and CDR2 YYNGEE. Trimming removed 0 bases from V and 3 bases from J, with 8 bases in between. This chain's CDR3 is CASSVAHPTDTQYF. CDR3 in DNA: TGTGCCAGCAGCGTAGCTCACCCTACAGATACGCAGTATTTT.

This chain's CDR3 is CSVDRVDTGELFF. Written as DNA, the CDR3 is TGCAGCGTCGACAGGGTCGACACCGGGGAGCTGTTTTTT. J is TRBJ2-2 and V is TRBV29-1; 7 bases are a match to TRBD1. Unmatched junction bases numbered 4, after V lost 6 bases and J lost 3 bases. Looked up from germline, CDR1 is SQVTM and CDR2 is ANQGSEA. CDR3 length: 13 residues.

The genes are TRBV28 and TRBJ2-5, with a weak D call TRBD1 (5 bases). Germline V gives CDR1 MDHEN, CDR2 SYDVKM. V lost 1 base and J lost 2, with 11 bases in between. The CDR3 loop spans 15 amino acids. CDR3 sequence reads: CASSLSPDRQETQYF. CDR3 coding DNA: TGTGCCAGCAGTTTATCCCCCGACAGACAAGAGACCCAGTACTTC.

The genes are TRBV11-2 and TRBJ2-4, with D perhaps matching TRBD2 (7 bases). The CDR3 sequence is 16 residues long. Germline V lookup: CDR1 SGHAT, CDR2 FQNNGV. V was clipped by 5 bases and J by 0 bases, with 14 bases between them. CDR3 sequence reads: CASSPRGGLAKNIQYF. CDR3 DNA sequence: TGTGCCAGCAGCCCCCGCGGGGGCCTAGCCAAAAACATTCAGTACTTC.

The chain couples TRBV6-6 to TRBJ1-5, with TRBD1 as a possible D gene (5 bases). Trimming took 7 bases from V and 3 from J, leaving 10 bases between them. This CDR3 comprises 13 residues. Germline-derived CDR1 and CDR2 are MNHNY and SVGAGI (reference sequence). The CDR3 here is CASTGAINQPQHF. The DNA for the CDR3 is TGTGCCAGCACTGGGGCTATCAATCAGCCCCAGCATTTT.